This TCR beta chain appears in the sequencing data of a study of cytomegalovirus exposure and HLA in healthy donors. Vbeta (60) and Jbeta (13) primers were used in the PCR. Here immunoSEQ multiplex PCR was the method, and the copy in TCRdb shows in-frame clones only, minus some. The sample yields some 180,000 clones, about nine tenths seen once. Germline V gene data show CDR1 as SQVTM and CDR2 as ANQGSEA. The CDR3 has 14 residues. V lost 6 bases to trimming and J lost 5 bases; unmatched junction nucleotides: 10. The TCR originated in a boy aged 2 to 10 in good health and CMV-seronegative. The sample was PBMCs. The chain recombines TRBV29-1 with TRBJ2-5; 9 positions agree with TRBD2. CDR3 region: CSVSSGVGGETQYF. CDR3 sequence (DNA): TGCAGCGTATCTAGCGGGGTCGGAGGCGAGACCCAGTACTTC.